This T cell receptor (beta chain) was identified in a study of post-analysis software for immune sequencing data. The study, taken as a whole, reports: A few TRBV segments occurring more often in patients than controls included TRBV5-6, TRBV5-1 and TRBV20-1.

Carried by the TCR beta cDNA libraries were unique molecular identifiers. A population of roughly 1 to 11 million T cells gave rise to approximately 500,000 cDNA molecules. TCRdb processed the PCR reads anew with MiXCR; each CDR3 protein has one entry. The sample shows hundreds of thousands of distinct CDR3 sequences, approximately 59% of them seen only once. The CDR3 length is 14 residues. The germline CDR1 and CDR2 sequences are DFQATT and SNEGSKA (reference sequence). This clonotype was counted only a few times. Its matching antigen is unknown. The V gene is TRBV20-1, the J gene TRBJ2-7; 12 bases align to TRBD2. The DNA matches TRBJ2-5 better at its end, which makes the J call doubtful. The sequenced sample consisted of blood. The origin of this receptor is a girl aged 2 to 10 with multiple sclerosis. The CDR3 region is CSASPSGREETQYF. CDR3 DNA: TGCAGTGCTAGTCCTAGCGGGAGGGAAGAGACCCAGTACTTC.